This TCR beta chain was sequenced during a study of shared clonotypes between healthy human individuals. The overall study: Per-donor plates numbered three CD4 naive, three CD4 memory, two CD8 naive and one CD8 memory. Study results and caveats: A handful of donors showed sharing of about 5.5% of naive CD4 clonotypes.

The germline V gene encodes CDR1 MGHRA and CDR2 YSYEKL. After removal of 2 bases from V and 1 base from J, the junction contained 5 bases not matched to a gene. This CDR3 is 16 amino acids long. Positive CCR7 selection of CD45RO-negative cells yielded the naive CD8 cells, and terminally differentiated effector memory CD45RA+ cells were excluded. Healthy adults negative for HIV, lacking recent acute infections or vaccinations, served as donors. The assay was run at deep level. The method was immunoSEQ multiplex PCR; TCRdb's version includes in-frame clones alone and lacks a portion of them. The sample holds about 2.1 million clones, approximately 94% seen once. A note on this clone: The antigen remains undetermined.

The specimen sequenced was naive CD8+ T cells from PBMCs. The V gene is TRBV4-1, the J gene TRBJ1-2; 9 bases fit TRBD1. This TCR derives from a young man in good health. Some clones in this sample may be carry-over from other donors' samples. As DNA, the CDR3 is TGCGCCAGCAGCCAATCCGGGACAGGGATTAACTATGGCTACACCTTC. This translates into CASSQSGTGINYGYTF.